This TCR beta chain was captured in a study of cytomegalovirus exposure and HLA in healthy donors (dated by TCRdb to about 2017). About the investigation overall: In an earlier analysis of 450 to 750 of the donors, approximately 300 Gb of sequence data and just under 120 million unique TCR beta sequences from about 179 million T cells were reported. Approximately 300 gigabases of sequencing data and 70 million to 95 million unique TCR sequences made up an early release that covered roughly 670 HLA-typed donors. Of the roughly 400 genotyped donors, 65% to 90% fell in the genetic ancestry cluster associated with self-reported Caucasian donors. The study aimed to test whether signatures of past pathogen exposure could be identified by cataloging public T cell receptors. The study profiled the T cell repertoires of hundreds of subjects by immunosequencing and related them to cytomegalovirus serostatus. A separate validation cohort of roughly 110 different subjects was used in addition to the roughly 700-subject first cohort. To predict cytomegalovirus infection status, the study combined high-throughput TCR immunosequencing, statistical association of individual TCRs with disease status, and machine learning. A later analysis re-analyzed previously published TCR beta repertoires from 600 to 850 donors and added high-resolution HLA genotyping to study TCR occurrence patterns. Rather than using new phenotypic data, the later analysis identified candidate immune exposures from TCR beta sequences and from how often those sequences occurred across donors. An earlier analysis of more than 450 of the donors used high-throughput TCR beta sequencing to judge whether each TCR beta V gene segment behaved as functional or pseudogenic. Donor age, sex, ethnicity and CMV serostatus were compiled together with the repertoire data. A later genetic analysis used genome-wide SNP genotypes for about 60% of the 666 donors, treating that subset as a discovery cohort. Every discovery cohort repertoire had been produced on one sequencing platform. HLA typing covered class I and class II loci at four-digit resolution. The number of donors typed differed by locus, with about 629-640 for A, B, C, DRB1 and DQB1, approximately 500 for DQA1, 606 for DPA1, and 472 for DPB1. Five DR-DQ haplotypes were handled as single units for association and clustering, since linkage in the cohort was strong. Among 398 genotyped donors of the cohort, an average of roughly 230,000 unique TCR beta nucleotide sequences was sequenced per donor, of which about 18% were non-productive.

Library preparation was by the immunoSEQ multiplex PCR assay. A mixture of 60 forward primers for TCR Vbeta segments and 13 reverse primers for TCR Jbeta segments was used in the multiplex PCR. A multiplex PCR assay on genomic DNA amplified the CDR3 region of rearranged TCR beta genes. On the Illumina HiSeq System, the amplified TCR beta libraries were sequenced as 87-base-pair reads. The original methods were these. In a later analysis, about 80 million unique TCR beta chains were counted across the roughly 670 repertoires, and around 11 million of these chains were shared by at least two donors. Raw reads were error-corrected and collapsed into unique sequences with a nearest-neighbor algorithm that merged closely related sequences to remove PCR and sequencing errors. Alignment of CDR3 sequences to IMGT reference sequences was used to assign V, D and J gene segments. Each retained sequence needed at least a six-nucleotide match to both a V gene segment and a J gene segment. A rearrangement counted as productive if the CDR3 had no stop codons and remained in frame with V and J, and every other rearrangement counted as non-productive. CDR3 was defined according to IMGT convention as the region running from the second conserved V-encoded cysteine to the conserved J-encoded phenylalanine. In an earlier analysis of more than 550 of the donors, sequences lacking an unambiguous match to a single V gene segment were excluded. An earlier analysis of under 750 of the donors called V segments functional above 56.7% productive rearrangements and segregating when the between-donor standard deviation exceeded 5%. A statistical classification framework was built for diagnosing cytomegalovirus status from the catalog of TCR beta chain sequences. In a later analysis, V and J genes were assigned by comparing TCR nucleotide sequences against IMGT/GENE-DB human TR gene sequences. In a later analysis, CDR3 sequences and most-parsimonious VDJ recombination scenarios were assigned using the TCRdist pipeline. A later analysis defined each TCR beta chain by its CDR3 amino acid sequence plus V-gene family, and excluded reads lacking a unique V-gene family. A later analysis removed several hundred highly shared, low-generation-probability nucleotide sequences to deal with suspected cross-contamination and a sequencing artifact. A later analysis calculated a clonal expansion index for each public chain from normalized within-repertoire ranks of inferred template counts. Generation probabilities in a later analysis came from a VDJ recombination model fitted to out-of-frame rearrangements, and those results were checked against IGoR. In a later analysis, hypergeometric tests were used to score TCR-TCR, TCR-HLA and TCR-CMV co-occurrence, with a repertoire-size bias correction applied to TCR pairs. To estimate false discovery rates, a later analysis permuted the HLA or CMV assignments 20 times. In a later analysis, co-occurring TCRs were grouped using DBSCAN, with TCRdist sequence similarity added in when clustering inside HLA-allele-positive subsets. Repertoires with fewer than 30,000 or more than 120,000 public chains were left out of co-occurrence clustering, as were about 5 repertoires with anomalous nucleotide sharing. TCRdb took this table from immuneACCESS and kept in-frame rearrangements with V and J called. Such tables lack part of the clones; where checked against another copy, unresolved V genes explain under half of the gap, and the rest is unexplained. That table supplies the V and J calls and clone size; D and trimming were determined from the DNA. The sample table lists 200,000 or so clones, over 75% of them with a count of one. The leading ten clones occupy about 0.094% of the sample.

Including the terminal cysteine and phenylalanine, the CDR3 comprises 18 residues. The kept DNA is CDR3 alone, 54 bases in frame from the first base. The trim is 0 bases for V and 1 base for J, with a gap of 19 bases between the germline ends. As encoded in the germline V gene, CDR1 is SGHDT while CDR2 is YYEEEE. The cohort was made up of several hundred healthy bone marrow donors. Cohort members were all nominally healthy when sampled, although unrecorded immune exposures were likely present. The donor tested CMV seronegative, placing the donor among the roughly 350 seronegative members of the cohort. Every donor gave a peripheral blood sample, and the peripheral blood mononuclear cells from that sample were used for TCR beta sequencing. The Qiagen DNeasy Blood Extraction Kit was used to extract genomic DNA from the blood cell samples. On this clone itself: Its antigen target is currently unknown. No per-base quality is available; no much larger clone lies one base away.

The investigation overall reported the following: HLA typing was unavailable for some donors at each locus, so association tests used only the typed subset. A few of the identified cytomegalovirus-associated TCR beta chains were confirmed in vitro to be specific for cytomegalovirus antigens. The only immune exposure information available for the cohort was CMV serostatus. In a later analysis, the rate of TCR association differed among HLA loci, with DRB1 alleles having the most associated TCRs and HLA-C alleles having the fewest. A further reported finding was that TCR beta sequences accurately predicted the HLA-A and HLA-B alleles for most subjects in the first cohort. In a later analysis, HLA-associated TCR beta chains showed more clonal expansion and lower generation probabilities than non-associated chains that were equally common. The cohort was sequenced for TCR beta chains only, and without alpha or paired-chain data the features that could be detected were limited. In a later genetic analysis, fewer N-insertions in productive TCRs were reported among donors in an Asian-associated ancestry cluster than the approximately 670-donor mean. Cytomegalovirus status was reported to be diagnosed by the classifier with high specificity and sensitivity in both the original and validation cohorts. A later genetic analysis associated a missense DCLRE1C variant with V-gene and J-gene trimming of TCR beta chains, and an independent cohort replicated the association. Most TCR sequences were seen in very few donors, while some public TCRs were found in many individuals. According to a later analysis, most CMV-associated TCR beta chains appeared to be HLA-restricted, and the HLA associations seemed to be driven largely by CMV exposure. In an earlier analysis of approximately 590 of the donors, most TCR beta V segments appeared in productive rearrangements about 87% or about 30% of the time, broadly matching IMGT annotations. Some IMGT-functional V segments, including TRBV6-2 and TRBV6-3, could not be told apart with the 87-base-pair reads, so those segments were excluded. Several of the top co-occurrence clusters appeared to be linked to parvovirus B19, influenza, CMV and Epstein-Barr virus, according to a later analysis. The presence/absence analyses assumed that sequencing depth was roughly uniform across donors, and that assumption may not be true. The study listed approximately 150 TCR beta chains as associated with cytomegalovirus. The authors suggested that the approach could potentially be extended to other disease states and immunological phenotypes. When HLA alleles, especially DR and DQ, strongly co-occurred, attributing TCR associations to individual alleles was difficult. Correlated functional status among segregating V segments might reflect linkage disequilibrium, but an unknown experimental factor could not be ruled out. A group of highly shared sequence variants was considered likely to be a technical artifact of the sequencing pipeline. Over 15 rarely observed V segments, including chromosome 9 orphons, were excluded from the earlier analysis of several hundred of the donors because counts were too low. A later analysis associated 17,000 or so TCR beta sequences with specific HLA alleles at a false discovery rate of 0.05.

This receptor chain uses TRBV5-6 and TRBJ2-5, with a tentative D gene TRBD1 over 6 matching bases. Sequencing was performed on PBMCs. The sequence was collected from a boy between 2 and 10 years old in good health and CMV-seronegative. Here is the DNA: TGTGCCAGCAGCTTGGCCATATTACGACAGGAGCGCCAAGAGACCCAGTACTTC. Its protein is CASSLAILRQERQETQYF.